These 28 T cell receptor beta chains share one sample of origin, sequenced in a study of identical twins. MiXCR, applied by TCRdb to the 5' RACE reads, yields one record per CDR3 protein. Seen here are 150,000 or so distinct CDR3 sequences, under 4.5% observed once, and the top ten hold around 8%. The sample comprised memory T cells sorted from blood. The receptors were gathered from a man younger than 30 in good health.

This clonotype was observed at least ten times. The rearrangement joins TRBV28 to TRBJ1-4; TRBD1 agrees at 7 bases. V shed 4 bases, J shed 6 bases, and the junction held 14 bases outside the gene matches. The germline CDR1 and CDR2 sequences are MDHEN and SYDVKM. This CDR3 comprises 17 residues. In DNA form, the CDR3 reads TGTGCCAGCAGTTCTCCTAGTAGGACAGGTGGTTATGAAAAACTGTTTTTT. It yields the protein CASSSPSRTGGYEKLFF.

This clonotype was seen repeatedly, ten times or more. The chain is built from TRBV2 and TRBJ2-1, with 7 bases fitting TRBD2. V shed 6 bases and J 9 bases; nucleotides not matched to a gene: 23. Germline V gene lookup returns CDR1 SNHLY and CDR2 FYNNEI. The CDR3 is 18 residues long. CDR3 nucleotide sequence: TGTGCCAGCAGACCAGCGGGACGAGTCGAAGTTTTGGGTGTTGAGCAGTTCTTC. Translated, it gives CASRPAGRVEVLGVEQFF. Based on the CDR3 plus reference TRBV2 and TRBJ2-1, the full variable domain is EPEVTQTPSHQVTQMGQEVILRCVPISNHLYFYWYRQILGQKVEFLVSFYNNEISEKSEIFDDQFSVERPDGSNFTLKIRSTKLEDSAMYFCASRPAGRVEVLGVEQFFGPGTRLTVL.

V is TRBV4-1 and J is TRBJ2-1; perhaps TRBD1 as D (6 bases). Germline values: CDR1 MGHRA, CDR2 YSYEKL. V lost 8 bases and J lost 7, with 18 bases in between. This CDR3 is built from 14 residues. CDR3 in amino acids: CASASGQFENEQFF. CDR3 coding DNA: TGCGCCAGCGCATCCGGACAGTTTGAAAATGAGCAGTTCTTC.

The chain couples TRBV30 to TRBJ2-3; D is tentatively TRBD1 or TRBD2 (5 bases each). Germline V gene data show CDR1 as GTSNPN and CDR2 as SVGIG (reference sequence). There are 14 residues in the CDR3. V was pared by 7 bases and J by 2 bases, with 16 bases between. The CDR3 bases are TGTGCCTCCCATACCGGGACCTACACAGATACGCAGTATTTT. Translating it yields CASHTGTYTDTQYF.

At least ten counts were recorded for this clonotype. The chain employs TRBV12-3 or TRBV12-4 and TRBJ1-1; 11 bases agree with TRBD1. The CDR3 runs to 13 residues. Losses at the gene ends were 4 bases for V and 7 bases for J; bases not matched to a gene: 2. The CDR3 loop reads CASSSGTGGEAFF. CDR3 bases: TGTGCCAGCAGTTCGGGGACAGGGGGTGAAGCTTTCTTT.

This clonotype was recorded many times. This chain connects TRBV30 to TRBJ2-3; 11 bases align to TRBD2. The CDR3 is 15 amino acids. Trimming took 3 bases from V and 5 from J; bases not matched to a gene: 7. Germline V gene sequence: CDR1 GTSNPN, CDR2 SVGIG (reference sequence). Here the CDR3 reads CAWSYSGRAKDTQYF. In nucleotides, the CDR3 is TGTGCCTGGAGCTATAGCGGGAGGGCAAAAGATACGCAGTATTTT.

Many counts were recorded for this clonotype. The CDR3 loop reads CSVVAPNEQYF. The CDR3 DNA sequence: TGCAGCGTTGTTGCTCCCAACGAGCAGTACTTC. J is TRBJ2-7 and V is TRBV29-1; no definite D call. The CDR3 spans 11 residues. Trimming took 4 bases from V and 5 from J, leaving 9 bases between them. CDR1 is SQVTM and CDR2 is ANQGSEA in the germline V gene.

The gene calls are TRBV7-9 and TRBJ1-2, with 7 bases lining up with TRBD1. The CDR3 spans 15 residues. V trimming: 5 bases; J trimming: 2 bases; junction bases outside the gene matches: 8. Germline CDR1 is SEHNR and CDR2 is FQNEAQ (reference sequence). The CDR3 DNA is TGTGCCAGCAGCACACCGGGACAGCGGAACTATGGCTACACCTTC. It is translated as CASSTPGQRNYGYTF.

Ten or more counts support this clonotype. The chain is built from TRBV4-3 and TRBJ1-2; D perhaps matches TRBD1 (5 bases). Trimming stripped 0 bases from V and 0 bases from J, with 11 bases between. The CDR3 consists of 16 residues. Germline V gene lookup returns CDR1 LGHNA and CDR2 YSLEER. The CDR3 region is CASSQESGKANYGYTF. As DNA, the CDR3 is TGCGCCAGCAGCCAAGAATCAGGGAAAGCTAACTATGGCTACACCTTC.

This clonotype has at least ten counts. CDR3 DNA sequence: TGTGCCAGCAGTCGACAGGTCTTTCAGCCCCAGCATTTT. The encoded protein is CASSRQVFQPQHF. V gene TRBV12-3 or TRBV12-4 combines with J gene TRBJ1-5; TRBD1 is a possible D gene (6 bases). V was pared by 5 bases and J by 6 bases, with 11 bases between. The CDR3 is 13 residues long.

This clonotype has ten or more counts. V is TRBV6-2 or TRBV6-3 and J is TRBJ1-1; no firm D call. V lost 0 bases and J 2 bases, leaving 7 bases between the germline ends. The CDR3 contains 14 residues. The germline V gene encodes CDR1 MNHEY and CDR2 SVGEGT. CDR3 residues: CASSYSMRNTEAFF. As DNA, the CDR3 is TGTGCCAGCAGTTACTCGATGCGTAACACTGAAGCTTTCTTT.

This clonotype appeared many times. The chain employs TRBV2 and TRBJ2-7, with D unclear. The V end was cut by 5 bases, the J end by 4 bases, with 9 bases between. This CDR3 region has 12 residues. CDR1 and CDR2 from the germline V gene are SNHLY and FYNNEI. DNA of the CDR3: TGTGCCAGCAGTAGAGAGGCTTACGAGCAGTACGTC. As protein: CASSREAYEQYV.

About this clonotype: This may stem from a read error, because a much larger clone lies one nucleotide away. The chain joins TRBV5-1 to TRBJ1-2; no firm D call. The germline V gene encodes CDR1 SGHRS and CDR2 YFSETQ. Trimming removed 0 bases at V and 8 bases at J, with 11 bases between. The CDR3 length is 13 residues. This CDR3 is CASSLVAVVGYTF. CDR3 nucleotides: TGCGCCAGCAGCTTGGTGGCGGTGGTAGGCTACACCTTC. The full variable domain, with the rest looked up from reference TRBV5-1 and TRBJ1-2, is KAGVTQTPRYLIKTRGQQVTLSCSPISGHRSVSWYQQTPGQGLQFLFEYFSETQRNKGNFPGRFSGRQFSNSRSEMNVSTLELGDSALYLCASSLVAVVGYTFGSGTRLTVV.

This clonotype has at least ten counts. The rearrangement uses TRBV5-6 and TRBJ1-1; TRBD1 matches at 9 bases. The length of the CDR3 is 15 residues. V lost 1 base and J lost 4; bases outside the gene matches: 5. Germline V CDR1 and CDR2: SGHDT, YYEEEE. The CDR3 DNA sequence: TGTGCCAGCAGCTTGAGACAGGGGGTGAGCACTGAAGCTTTCTTT. Translated: CASSLRQGVSTEAFF.

This clonotype was observed many times. The chain recombines TRBV6-1 with TRBJ2-2; 9 nucleotides agree with TRBD2. The CDR3 loop spans 15 amino acids. J lost 6 bases, V lost 8 bases, and 10 bases had no gene match. Looked up from germline, CDR1 is MNHNS and CDR2 is SASEGT. The CDR3 nucleotides are TGTGCCAGCCTACCTGGGCTAGCGGGACCCGGGGAGCTGTTTTTT. This gives the protein CASLPGLAGPGELFF.

As for this clonotype: This may be a read error: a much more frequent sequence differs by one nucleotide. This chain links TRBV11-2 with TRBJ2-1; D is perhaps TRBD1 or TRBD2 (5 bases each). Germline V CDR1 and CDR2: SGHAT, FQNNGV. The CDR3 is 14 residues long. The CDR3 bases are TGTGCCAGCAGCTTAGATACTCGGAAAGGGGAGCTGTTCTTC. Its protein product is CASSLDTRKGELFF.

This clonotype was counted at least ten times. This chain joins TRBV6-5 and TRBJ2-5; unclear D gene. The CDR3 is 11 residues long. Germline lookup yields CDR1 MNHEY and CDR2 SVGAGI. V was clipped by 6 bases and J by 5 bases, with 7 bases between them. In DNA, the CDR3 is TGTGCCAGCAGCAACGTGGAGACCCAGTACTTC. Protein sequence: CASSNVETQYF.

This clonotype has ten or more counts. The genes are TRBV20-1 and TRBJ1-5, with unresolved D. V lost 5 bases and J 2 bases, leaving 22 bases between the germline ends. Germline V gene lookup returns CDR1 DFQATT and CDR2 SNEGSKA (reference sequence). This CDR3 spans 17 amino acids. The CDR3, as DNA: TGCAGTGCTTTAAGCGGACCCCTACAAAAAGGCAATCAGCCCCAGCATTTT. It yields the protein CSALSGPLQKGNQPQHF.

This clonotype has ten or more counts. The V gene is TRBV4-2, the J gene TRBJ2-1; tentative D call: TRBD2 (5 bases). The CDR3 runs 15 residues. Germline V gene data show CDR1 as LGHNA and CDR2 as YNFKEQ. Trimming took off 3 bases at V and 10 bases at J, with 19 bases between the two ends. The CDR3 DNA follows: TGTGCCAGCAGCCAGCCCGTGCGGGCGGTCGTGGAGCAGTTCTTC. Translation: CASSQPVRAVVEQFF.

Ten or more counts support this clonotype. The chain uses TRBV12-3 or TRBV12-4 and TRBJ2-7; D is undetermined. V was pared by 1 base and J by 4 bases, with 8 bases between. CDR3 length: 13 amino acids. The CDR3 bases are TGTGCCAGCAGTTTAGAAGGTGGATACGAGCAGTACTTC. Its protein is CASSLEGGYEQYF.

This clonotype was detected many times. V usage is TRBV12-3 or TRBV12-4 and J usage is TRBJ2-1; 9 bases fit TRBD2. The CDR3 covers 19 residues. V shed 3 bases, J shed 5 bases, and the junction held 17 bases outside the gene matches. CDR3 region: CASSFPTAGSGRTDNEQFF. The CDR3 DNA follows: TGTGCCAGCAGTTTCCCCACGGCGGGTAGCGGGAGAACGGACAATGAGCAGTTCTTC.

In its sample, this clonotype was seen many times. The CDR3 spells CASRSRVIGSPLHF. The CDR3 DNA reads TGTGCCAGCAGGTCCAGGGTTATTGGTTCACCCCTCCACTTT. This rearrangement joins TRBV6-1 to TRBJ1-6; D possibly corresponds to TRBD1 (5 bases). V was clipped by 6 bases and J by 9 bases, with 15 bases between them. Germline values: CDR1 MNHNS, CDR2 SASEGT. This CDR3 has 14 amino acids.

CDR3 sequence (DNA): TGCAGTGCTTTGGACAGAGAGACCCAGTACTTC. Translation: CSALDRETQYF. The genes are TRBV20-1 and TRBJ2-5; D might be TRBD1 (6 bases). The CDR3 sequence is 11 residues long. V gave up 5 bases and J gave up 4 bases, with 8 bases separating them. The germline V gene encodes CDR1 DFQATT and CDR2 SNEGSKA (reference sequence).

This clonotype was seen ten or more times. The V gene is TRBV18, the J gene TRBJ2-1; TRBD2 aligns across 8 bases. CDR1 is KGHSH and CDR2 is LQKENI in the germline V gene. V shed 6 bases and J 9 bases; nucleotides not matched to a gene: 10. The CDR3 covers 14 residues. CDR3 residues: CASSGRVREGEQFF. DNA for the CDR3: TGTGCCAGCTCCGGACGGGTACGGGAGGGTGAGCAGTTCTTC.

In this sample, this clonotype turned up many times. The V gene is TRBV15, the J gene TRBJ1-5; D gene uncertain. CDR3 length: 15 residues. The germline V gene encodes CDR1 LNHNV and CDR2 YYDKDF (reference sequence). Trimming left V 0 bases short and J 3 bases short, with 9 bases between. The CDR3 spells CATSRDGQNNQPQHF. In DNA form, the CDR3 reads TGTGCCACCAGCAGAGATGGGCAGAACAATCAGCCCCAGCATTTT. The full variable domain, completed using reference TRBV15 and TRBJ1-5, is DAMVIQNPRYQVTQFGKPVTLSCSQTLNHNVMYWYQQKSSQAPKLLFHYYDKDFNNEADTPDNFQSRRPNTSFCFLDIRSPGLGDTAMYLCATSRDGQNNQPQHFGDGTRLSIL.

This clonotype has ten or more counts. V and J are TRBV20-1 and TRBJ1-1, with D hard to call. There are 14 residues in the CDR3. The V gene's germline CDR1 is DFQATT and CDR2 SNEGSKA (reference sequence). Trimming left V 5 bases short and J 0 bases short, with 13 bases between. CDR3 amino acids: CSADHAGMNTEAFF. The CDR3 DNA reads TGCAGTGCTGATCACGCCGGCATGAACACTGAAGCTTTCTTT.

The chain carries TRBV7-6 and TRBJ2-3; TRBD2 matches 14 bases. CDR1 and CDR2 (germline): SGHVS, FNYEAQ. CDR3 length equals 17 residues. Trimming removed 4 bases from V and 2 bases from J; junction bases left unmatched: 5. CDR3 residues: CASSYGLAGGNTDTQYF. CDR3 DNA: TGTGCCAGCAGCTACGGACTAGCGGGAGGTAACACAGATACGCAGTATTTT. Using reference TRBV7-6 and TRBJ2-3 for the parts outside the CDR3, the full variable domain is GAGVSQSPRYKVTKRGQDVALRCDPISGHVSLYWYRQALGQGPEFLTYFNYEAQQDKSGLPNDRFSAERPEGSISTLTIQRTEQRDSAMYRCASSYGLAGGNTDTQYFGPGTRLTVL.

This clonotype was seen only a few times. This rearrangement joins TRBV20-1 to TRBJ2-1, with D hard to call. V was trimmed by 1 base and J by 2 bases, leaving 9 bases between them. The CDR3 extends over 14 amino acids. Germline values: CDR1 DFQATT, CDR2 SNEGSKA (reference sequence). The CDR3 spells CSARVGGTYNEQFF. In DNA, the CDR3 is TGCAGTGCTAGAGTGGGTGGGACCTACAATGAGCAGTTCTTC.